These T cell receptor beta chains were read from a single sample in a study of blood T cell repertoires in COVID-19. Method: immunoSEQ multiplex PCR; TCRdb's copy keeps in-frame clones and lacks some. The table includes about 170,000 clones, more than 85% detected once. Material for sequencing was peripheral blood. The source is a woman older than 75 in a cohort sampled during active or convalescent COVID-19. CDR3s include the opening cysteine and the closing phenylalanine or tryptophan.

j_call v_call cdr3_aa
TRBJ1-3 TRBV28 CASSSTGKGDTIYF
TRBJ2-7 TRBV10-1 CASSASGGSYEQYF
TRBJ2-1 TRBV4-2 CASSQVTSGRSIYGEQFF
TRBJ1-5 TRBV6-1 CASSEQGGMYQPQHF
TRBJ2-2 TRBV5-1 CASSFGSSNTGELFF
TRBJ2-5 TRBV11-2 CASSLSVQETQYF
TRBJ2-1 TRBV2 CASSARNSGPLYEQFF
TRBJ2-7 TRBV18 CASSPPSAGSGEQYF
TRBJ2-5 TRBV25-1 CASSVRGRETQYF
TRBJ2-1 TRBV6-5 CASSWSGANEQFF
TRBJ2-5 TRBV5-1 CASSFRSGETQYF
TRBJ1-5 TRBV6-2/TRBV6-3 CASSPRDRADRPQHF
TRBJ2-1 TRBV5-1 CASSLGGRRGDEQFF
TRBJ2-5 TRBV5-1 CASSVAGRKETQYF
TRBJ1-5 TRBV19 CASNRGSEGPQHF
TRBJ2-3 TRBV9 CASSIWTNTDTQYF
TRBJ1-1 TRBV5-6 CASSVPGNTEAFF
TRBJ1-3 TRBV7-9 CASRLQGAGSGNTIYF
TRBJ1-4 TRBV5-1 CASSRDRGNEKLFF
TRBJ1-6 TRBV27 CASSPPGAQAPLHF
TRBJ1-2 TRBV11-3 CASSSFVGDFHAYYGYTF
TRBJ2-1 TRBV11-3 CASSLDLPGGEDNEQFF
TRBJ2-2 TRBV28 CASRSSGNTGELFF
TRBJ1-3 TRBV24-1 CATSDGGQGGNTIYF
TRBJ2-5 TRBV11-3 CASSHRVGQGLETQYF
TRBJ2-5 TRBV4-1 CASSESPVGSQETQYF
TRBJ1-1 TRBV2 CASSELSGTEAFF
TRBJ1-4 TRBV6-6 CASIQGETNEKLFF
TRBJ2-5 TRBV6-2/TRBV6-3 CASSYPPSPILTQETQYF
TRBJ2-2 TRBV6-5 CASSPLGGAGGELFF
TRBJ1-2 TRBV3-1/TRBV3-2 CASSQILTGAAYGYTF
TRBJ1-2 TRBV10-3 CAISDITGTGRNAF
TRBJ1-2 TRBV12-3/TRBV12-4 CASSLQGTYGYTF
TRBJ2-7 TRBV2 CASNDRLSSYEQYF
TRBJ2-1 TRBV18 CASSPGGNNNEQFF
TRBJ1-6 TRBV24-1 CATSDTRGAGNSPLHF
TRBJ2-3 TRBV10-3 CAINARSGLAGLDTQYF
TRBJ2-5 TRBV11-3 CASSQQLAGDQETQYF
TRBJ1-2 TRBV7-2 CASSLAGQGGHGYTF
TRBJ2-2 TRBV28 CASSPSGQGIPKNTGELFF
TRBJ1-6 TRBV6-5 CASGKTGRNSPLHF
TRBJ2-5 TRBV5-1 CASTPQGLMFGETQYF
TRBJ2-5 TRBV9 CASSVVVSGGGETQYF
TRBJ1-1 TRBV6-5 CASREQGMGNTEAFF
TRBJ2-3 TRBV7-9 CASSLVGPDTQYF